The 32 T cell receptor beta chains below were found in one sample sequenced in a study of technical replicates of blood from a handful of donors. Sequencing was performed with immunoSEQ multiplex PCR; in TCRdb, only in-frame clones are kept and a portion is missing. The sample includes 85,000 to 100,000 clones, about 94% of them seen just once. Sequencing was done on a sample of T cells isolated from PBMCs. All receptors derive from a human donor in good health.

The chain combines TRBV10-1 with TRBJ2-7; 9 nucleotides align to TRBD1. Trimming took 3 bases from V and 3 from J; bases not matched to a gene: 6. CDR3 size: 15 residues. Germline loops: CDR1 WNHNN, CDR2 SYGVQD (reference sequence). CDR3 in amino acids: CASSESGTGYYEQYF. DNA of the CDR3: TGCGCCAGCAGTGAATCCGGGACAGGGTACTACGAGCAGTACTTC.

V and J are TRBV7-3 and TRBJ2-3; TRBD2 aligns across 10 bases. CDR3 length equals 16 residues. Looked up from germline, CDR1 is SGHTA and CDR2 is FQGTGA. With V trimmed by 5 bases and J by 1 base, 6 bases remained unmatched. CDR3 region: CASSTHLAGGTDTQYF. In DNA form, the CDR3 reads TGTGCCAGCAGCACTCACCTAGCGGGGGGCACAGATACGCAGTATTTT.

The V call is TRBV11-2, the J call TRBJ2-7; 10 bases are shared with TRBD2. With 5 bases clipped from V and 0 bases from J, the junction kept 7 bases outside the gene matches. CDR3 size: 16 residues. Germline assignment: CDR1 SGHAT and CDR2 FQNNGV. CDR3 in amino acids: CASSARTSGSSYEQYF. The CDR3 DNA sequence: TGTGCCAGCAGCGCGCGGACTAGCGGAAGCTCCTACGAGCAGTACTTC.

The chain uses TRBV7-6 and TRBJ2-7, with 11 bases that match TRBD2. The CDR3 is 16 residues long. V gave up 1 base and J gave up 4 bases; unmatched junction bases: 6. Germline CDR1 SGHVS, CDR2 FNYEAQ. Written as DNA, the CDR3 is TGTGCCAGCAGCTTAGGCGGCGGGACTAGCGGATACGAGCAGTACTTC. Translating it yields CASSLGGGTSGYEQYF.

The chain links TRBV2 to TRBJ2-7; TRBD1 agrees at 10 bases. From germline, CDR1 is SNHLY and CDR2 FYNNEI. Unmatched junction bases numbered 10, after V lost 6 bases and J lost 2 bases. This CDR3 has 16 residues. CDR3 protein: CASSDPGTGVPYEQYF. As DNA, the CDR3 is TGTGCCAGCAGCGACCCCGGGACAGGGGTCCCCTACGAGCAGTACTTC.

The rearrangement joins TRBV5-4 to TRBJ2-7; weak D call: TRBD1 (6 bases). Germline-derived CDR1 and CDR2 are SGHNT and YYREEE (reference sequence). This CDR3 has 14 residues. Trimming removed 4 bases from V and 3 bases from J, with 14 bases in between. The CDR3 spells CASSRGQFVYEQYF. The CDR3, as DNA: TGTGCCAGCAGCCGAGGACAGTTCGTCTACGAGCAGTACTTC.

This chain uses TRBV10-2 with TRBJ1-2; D not resolved. This CDR3 comprises 17 residues. Trimming removed 3 bases at V and 2 bases at J, with 19 bases between. Germline CDR1 is WSHSY and CDR2 is SAAADI. DNA for the CDR3: TGCGCCAGCAGTGATAGCAGCCAAATTAGTATAAACTATGGCTACACCTTC. The encoded protein is CASSDSSQISINYGYTF.

The CDR3: CASSGGQASTDTQYF. In DNA form, the CDR3 reads TGTGCCAGCAGTGGAGGACAGGCTAGCACAGATACGCAGTATTTT. This chain links TRBV2 with TRBJ2-3; 7 bases map to TRBD1. V was clipped by 4 bases and J by 0 bases; unmatched bases: 4. CDR1 and CDR2 (germline): SNHLY, FYNNEI. This CDR3 comprises 15 residues.

The V gene is TRBV4-1, the J gene TRBJ2-1, with a possible D match to TRBD2 (5 bases). V lost 0 bases and J 0 bases, leaving 15 bases between the germline ends. This CDR3 contains 18 residues. Germline V CDR1 and CDR2: MGHRA, YSYEKL. For the CDR3, the DNA is TGCGCCAGCAGCCAAGACGGAGTTTCGGGGAGCTCCTACAATGAGCAGTTCTTC. It is translated as CASSQDGVSGSSYNEQFF.

The genes are TRBV7-2 and TRBJ1-1; D unclear. The V end was cut by 1 base, the J end by 4 bases, with 10 bases between. Germline CDR1 and CDR2: SGHTA and FQGNSA. The CDR3 is 14 amino acids. The CDR3 protein is CASSLDRGSTEAFF. DNA for the CDR3: TGTGCCAGCAGCTTAGACCGAGGGAGCACTGAAGCTTTCTTT.

The rearrangement uses TRBV5-1 and TRBJ2-5; 11 bases agree with TRBD2. V was pared by 2 bases and J by 5 bases, with 2 bases of the junction left unmatched. The CDR3 totals 14 residues. Germline V gives CDR1 SGHRS, CDR2 YFSETQ. The CDR3 loop is CASSFLAGGETQYF. The CDR3 DNA sequence: TGCGCCAGCAGCTTTTTAGCGGGAGGGGAGACCCAGTACTTC. Together with reference TRBV5-1 and TRBJ2-5, the CDR3 gives the full variable domain: KAGVTQTPRYLIKTRGQQVTLSCSPISGHRSVSWYQQTPGQGLQFLFEYFSETQRNKGNFPGRFSGRQFSNSRSEMNVSTLELGDSALYLCASSFLAGGETQYFGPGTRLLVL.

This clone was counted a single time. V is TRBV4-1 and J is TRBJ2-3; 8 bases line up with TRBD1. The CDR3 is 15 residues long. V shed 1 base and J 4 bases; nucleotides not matched to a gene: 4. Per the germline V gene, CDR1 is MGHRA and CDR2 is YSYEKL. CDR3 residues: CASSQVTGGADTQYF. CDR3 DNA: TGCGCCAGCAGCCAAGTAACAGGGGGAGCAGATACGCAGTATTTT.

This chain connects TRBV21-1 to TRBJ2-1; TRBD1 is the table's D call and was not checked against the DNA. TRBV21-1 is noted as a pseudogene. The CDR3 has 17 amino acids. The CDR3 reads CASSSKYNSPTYNEQFF. The CDR3 DNA follows: TGTGCCAGCAGCAGCAAATATAACAGCCCTACCTACAATGAGCAGTTCTTC.

Concerning this clone itself: Other DNA variants within this sample encode the same CDR3. V usage is TRBV2 and J usage is TRBJ2-7; D may be TRBD1 (7 bases). The length of the CDR3 is 12 residues. The germline CDR1 and CDR2 sequences are SNHLY and FYNNEI. Trimming shortened V by 8 bases and J by 3 bases, and 11 bases separated the two germline ends. The CDR3 protein is CASGGDSYEQYF. In DNA form, the CDR3 reads TGTGCCAGCGGAGGGGACAGCTACGAGCAGTACTTC.

This clone occurred a few times. The V call is TRBV19, the J call TRBJ1-6; D is uncertain. CDR3 length: 13 residues. Trimming cost V 2 bases and J 6 bases, with 5 bases left between them. Germline V lookup: CDR1 LNHDA, CDR2 SQIVND (reference sequence). CDR3 nucleotides: TGTGCCAGTAGTATATCGGGTAATTCACCCCTCCACTTT. Translated, it gives CASSISGNSPLHF.

This chain joins TRBV21-1 and TRBJ1-5; the table's D call, TRBD1, has no DNA check behind it. TRBV21-1 is assigned pseudogene status. The CDR3 is made up of 16 amino acids. CDR3 in amino acids: CASRLPGTGDNQPQHF. The CDR3, as DNA: TGTGCCAGCAGACTACCCGGGACAGGGGACAATCAGCCCCAGCATTTT.

The gene calls are TRBV5-6 and TRBJ1-3; TRBD1 matches at 7 bases. The J segment lost 2 bases and the V segment lost 0 bases, leaving 2 bases of the junction unmatched. This CDR3 has 15 residues. Germline-derived CDR1 and CDR2 are SGHDT and YYEEEE. In DNA, the CDR3 is TGTGCCAGCAGCTTGGTACAGGGGCCTGGAAACACCATATATTTT. This translates into CASSLVQGPGNTIYF.

The chain is built from TRBV13 and TRBJ2-7, with D maybe TRBD1 (6 bases). V lost 5 bases to trimming and J lost 4 bases, with 9 bases between them. Germline assignment: CDR1 PRHDT and CDR2 FYEKMQ (reference sequence). The CDR3 loop spans 12 amino acids. CDR3 protein: CASSRTEYEQYF. DNA for the CDR3: TGTGCCAGCAGCCGGACAGAATACGAGCAGTACTTC.

The chain uses TRBV18 and TRBJ2-3, with a possible D match to TRBD1 (6 bases). Trimming took 0 bases from V and 1 from J, leaving 26 bases between them. In germline, CDR1 is KGHSH, CDR2 LQKENI. The CDR3 has 21 residues. CDR3 nucleotides: TGTGCCAGCTCACCACCGCTCGTTGGGGGCGCCGAGTATTATGGCACAGATACGCAGTATTTT. It yields the protein CASSPPLVGGAEYYGTDTQYF.

The V gene is TRBV28, the J gene TRBJ1-3; D not certain. The V gene lost 1 base and the J gene lost 0 bases, with 7 bases spanning the gap. Germline loops: CDR1 MDHEN, CDR2 SYDVKM. This CDR3 is built from 15 residues. The CDR3 bases are TGTGCCAGCAGTTTATATACGGGCTCTGGAAACACCATATATTTT. Translated: CASSLYTGSGNTIYF.

The gene calls are TRBV6-5 and TRBJ2-7, with D possibly matching TRBD1 (5 bases). This CDR3 has 13 amino acids. Deletions cut 6 bases from V and 2 bases from J, with 11 bases between. The germline V gene encodes CDR1 MNHEY and CDR2 SVGAGI. The CDR3 region is CASRGVTTYEQYF. CDR3 in DNA: TGTGCCAGCAGAGGGGTCACTACCTACGAGCAGTACTTC.

This clone was counted once. This chain links TRBV28 with TRBJ1-2; D may be TRBD1 (5 bases). With 6 bases removed from V and 8 bases from J, the gap between germline ends came to 19 bases. This CDR3 has 14 residues. Germline loops: CDR1 MDHEN, CDR2 SYDVKM. The CDR3 sequence is CASSLRRQGLGYTF. The CDR3 bases are TGTGCCAGCAGCTTGCGCAGGCAGGGTCTAGGCTACACCTTC.

CDR3 residues: CAGPFWGSSGNTIYF. The CDR3 nucleotides are TGTGCCGGACCGTTTTGGGGCTCCTCTGGAAACACCATATATTTT. This sequence joins TRBV28 and TRBJ1-3; D might be TRBD1 (5 bases). Per germline, CDR1 MDHEN and CDR2 SYDVKM. The CDR3 sequence is 15 residues long. V shed 11 bases and J shed 0 bases, with 17 bases lying between them.

This clone was seen once. The gene calls are TRBV11-2 and TRBJ2-7; D remains ambiguous. From germline, CDR1 is SGHAT and CDR2 FQNNGV. The CDR3 runs 13 residues. Trimming stripped 2 bases from V and 1 base from J, with 6 bases between. The CDR3 protein is CASSLFPSYEQYF. The CDR3 DNA is TGTGCCAGCAGCTTATTCCCTTCCTACGAGCAGTACTTC.

The chain is built from TRBV19 and TRBJ2-3; D may be TRBD1 (6 bases). In germline, CDR1 is LNHDA, CDR2 SQIVND (reference sequence). The V end was cut by 4 bases, the J end by 4 bases, with 15 bases between. This CDR3 spans 15 amino acids. Here the CDR3 DNA reads TGTGCCAGTAGTACTACAGGGAATGGAGCAGATACGCAGTATTTT. Its translation: CASSTTGNGADTQYF.

This chain uses TRBV19 with TRBJ1-3; tentatively, D is TRBD1 (5 bases). Germline CDR1 reads LNHDA; CDR2 reads SQIVND (reference sequence). The V gene lost 5 bases and the J gene lost 0 bases, with 8 bases spanning the gap. CDR3 length: 14 residues. CDR3 nucleotide sequence: TGTGCCAGTAGTCAGGGAGGCTCTGGAAACACCATATATTTT. It specifies CASSQGGSGNTIYF. The complete variable domain, with remaining parts taken from reference TRBV19 and TRBJ1-3, reads DGGITQSPKYLFRKEGQNVTLSCEQNLNHDAMYWYRQDPGQGLRLIYYSQIVNDFQKGDIAEGYSVSREKKESFPLTVTSAQKNPTAFYLCASSQGGSGNTIYFGEGSWLTVV.

The rearrangement uses TRBV6-5 and TRBJ1-2, with 12 bases lining up with TRBD1. The CDR3 sequence is 15 residues long. V shed 2 bases, J shed 4 bases, and the junction held 2 bases outside the gene matches. Germline CDR1 is MNHEY and CDR2 is SVGAGI. This chain's CDR3 is CASSYQGQGAYGYTF. The DNA for the CDR3 is TGTGCCAGCAGTTACCAGGGACAGGGGGCCTATGGCTACACCTTC.

The genes are TRBV5-1 and TRBJ2-1; D is unresolved. The CDR3 loop spans 15 amino acids. Trimming shortened V by 0 bases and J by 5 bases, and 12 bases separated the two germline ends. The germline V gene has CDR1 SGHRS and CDR2 YFSETQ. CDR3 loop: CASSLGIQHHNEQFF. The DNA of the CDR3 is TGCGCCAGCAGCTTGGGAATCCAACACCACAATGAGCAGTTCTTC.

V and J are TRBV7-7 and TRBJ2-5; TRBD2 agrees at 8 bases. The CDR3 sequence is 11 residues long. Germline V gene lookup returns CDR1 SSHAT and CDR2 FNYEAQ (reference sequence). The CDR3 region is CASGAKETQYF. The CDR3, as DNA: TGTGCTAGCGGGGCTAAAGAGACCCAGTACTTC.

V gene TRBV14 combines with J gene TRBJ1-3; D is undetermined. Germline assignment: CDR1 SGHDN and CDR2 FVKESK. The CDR3 contains 19 residues. Trimming took 1 base from V and 0 from J, leaving 19 bases between them. The chain's CDR3 is CASSQVYKNRKLSGNTIYF. CDR3 DNA sequence: TGTGCCAGCAGCCAAGTTTATAAAAACCGAAAACTCTCTGGAAACACCATATATTTT.

The J gene is TRBJ1-4, the V gene TRBV7-2, with TRBD1 as a possible D gene (5 bases). The germline V gene has CDR1 SGHTA and CDR2 FQGNSA. There are 16 residues in the CDR3. The V end lost 5 bases, the J end lost 5 bases, and 18 bases lay between the germline ends. For the CDR3, the DNA is TGTGCCAGCAGCGCCCAGGCGGGGCATACCAATGAAAAACTGTTTTTT. This codes for CASSAQAGHTNEKLFF.

The chain links TRBV5-4 to TRBJ2-1; D may be TRBD2 (6 bases). The CDR3 covers 16 residues. CDR1 and CDR2 (germline): SGHNT, YYREEE (reference sequence). The V end was cut by 4 bases, the J end by 0 bases, with 14 bases between. The chain's CDR3 is CASSIGAGSSYNEQFF. Here the CDR3 DNA reads TGTGCCAGCAGCATAGGGGCGGGGAGCTCCTACAATGAGCAGTTCTTC.